Sequencing of this T cell receptor (beta chain) was carried out in a study of T cells in Graves' hyperthyroidism and ophthalmopathy (dated by TCRdb to about 2019). With respect to the entire study: Peripheral blood samples were taken at initial diagnosis, before any treatment was given. To identify distinguishing TCR V-J signatures, a discovery cohort of 95 to 100 patients was used, comprising 40 to 45 with Graves' ophthalmopathy and 57 with stable Graves' hyperthyroidism. TCR Vbeta CDR3 sequencing of 135 peripheral blood samples (43 ophthalmopathy, about 75 hyperthyroidism and roughly 17 progressor patients) is reported in the paper. Prospective prediction of ophthalmopathy was tested in an independent validation cohort of 18 to 20 hyperthyroidism patients and 15 to 17 patients who later progressed to ophthalmopathy. The study also compared thyroid tissue and blood T-cell repertoires from over 5 Graves' hyperthyroidism patients. After blood sampling, hyperthyroidism patients were treated with methimazole at a starting dose of 30 mg daily, and ophthalmopathy patients were treated with high-dose intravenous methylprednisolone. The roughly 90 discovery patients were divided at random into training and test sets in a 7:3 ratio. What the research found in general, with its limitations: In validation, progression to ophthalmopathy was predicted by the model with 70.59% sensitivity and nearly 75% specificity, a median of about 6.8 months before onset. Blood samples also contained most of the expanded thyroid clonotypes (frequency above 0.001), which suggests that blood repertoires may reflect thyroid immune responses. In cross-validation, a model built on a 13 V-J signature told ophthalmopathy apart from stable hyperthyroidism with 87.88% sensitivity and roughly 81% specificity, and in testing the same model reached 80%/75%. Sample size was not statistically predetermined, and blinding of investigators to group allocation was not performed.

Moderately to severely active disease, a Clinical Activity Score of at least 3, a NOSPECS grade of at least 4, and a duration under 3 months were present in ophthalmopathy patients. Patients with uncontrolled infections, other autoimmune diseases, pregnancy or lactation were excluded. Diagnoses relied on clinical symptoms, serum thyroxine and TRAb, thyroid ultrasound and orbital computed tomography. PBMCs were isolated from about 10 ml of fresh peripheral blood by Ficoll-Paque density gradient centrifugation. Total RNA was extracted with Trizol reagent, and quality was checked on an Agilent 2100 Bioanalyzer. TCR beta CDR3 regions were amplified from RNA transcripts. A first-round RT-PCR of the TCR CDR3 used the HTBI primer set with the Qiagen OneStep RT-PCR kit. Libraries were constructed in a second round of multiplex PCR, after which size selection and purification were performed. Paired-end sequencing of the libraries was performed with 100 bp reads on an Illumina HiSeq2000. The study's own analysis went as follows. Raw data were processed with SOAPnuke, discarding reads with adapters, uncalled bases, mean Phred below 15, or no exact constant-primer or identifier match. High-quality paired reads were merged with COPE v1.2.5, and unique nucleotide sequences were defined as clonotypes. MiTCR v1.1 was used to align clonotypes to the IMGT TRBV, TRBD and TRBJ reference segments. The analysis included only V-J combinations with a frequency above 0.0001, which together covered roughly 99% of the repertoires. The TCS score was defined as the ratio of F50 (clonal expansion) to E x V (chaos), calculated using BLOSUM62-based TCRdist between CDR3 peptides within each V-J. Welch's t-statistics and random forest reduced 450 to 600 V-J features to around 14, which were used in a naive Bayes classifier (R e1071). In TCRdb, the public reads were trimmed at Q25 with fastp and aligned with MiXCR, with productive beta chains retained. Rows are combined by CDR3 protein, so each entry shows the most common genes and DNA. In this record, the V and J calls reflect TCRdb's handling and not the investigators' own analysis. The sample table records roughly 280,000 distinct CDR3 sequences; approximately 20% of these occur just once. Of the sample, approximately 60% falls within the top ten clones.

V lost 6 bases and J lost 1 base; the stretch between them is 9 bases long. The CDR3 runs 13 amino acids, cysteine and phenylalanine included. Left in the record is the CDR3 DNA by itself, 39 bases read in frame from the first base. From the germline V gene, CDR1 is WSHSY and CDR2 is SAAADI. At least ten counts were recorded for this clonotype. Its antigen has not been determined. Nothing much larger sits one base from this clone, and base qualities are not available. Sequenced sample: blood. The chain joins TRBV10-2 to TRBJ1-1; matching of 6 bases hints at TRBD1 as the D gene. The sequence was collected from a man under 40 with Graves' ophthalmopathy. The base sequence is TGCGCCAGCAGATCGACAGGGAACACTGAAGCTTTCTTT. Its translation is CASRSTGNTEAFF.